The sequence of this T cell receptor (beta chain) was determined in a study of tumor and adjacent non-tumor tissue in lung cancer. Study-wide background: Some 4.2 million productive TCRbeta reads were obtained per sample on average.

Ten or more counts support this clonotype. The template was RNA from unsorted bulk tissue. Distant lung tissue was collected more than 3 cm away from the tumor edge. Donors were chemotherapy-naive, newly diagnosed lung cancer surgical patients in China, August–late 2014. The library came from three nested PCR rounds adapted from ARM-PCR protocols. Via MiXCR, TCRdb re-called the multiplex PCR reads, giving one row per CDR3 protein. The sample holds 90,000 to 100,000 distinct CDR3 sequences, 80% seen once. The sample taken for sequencing was distant non-tumor lung tissue. The origin of this receptor is a man between 60 and 75 years old with small cell lung cancer.

The CDR3 region has the DNA TGCAGCCTCCAGGGACTAGCGGGCAATGAGCAGTTCTTC. Translating gives CSLQGLAGNEQFF. V and J are TRBV29-1 and TRBJ2-1, with 12 bases identical to TRBD2. CDR3 length equals 13 residues. Germline V gene lookup returns CDR1 SQVTM and CDR2 ANQGSEA. V shed 8 bases, J shed 6 bases, and the junction held 5 bases outside the gene matches.